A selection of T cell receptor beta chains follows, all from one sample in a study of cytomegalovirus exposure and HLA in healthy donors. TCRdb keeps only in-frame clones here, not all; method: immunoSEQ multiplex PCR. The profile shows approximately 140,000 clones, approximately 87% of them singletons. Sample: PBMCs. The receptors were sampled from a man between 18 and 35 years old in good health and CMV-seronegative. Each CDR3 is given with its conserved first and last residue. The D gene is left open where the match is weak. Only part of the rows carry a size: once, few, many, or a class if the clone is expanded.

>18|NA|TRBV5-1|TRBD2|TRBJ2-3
CASTAVGTSGRFRDTQYF
TGCGCCAGCACCGCGGTGGGGACTAGCGGGAGGTTCAGGGATACGCAGTATTTT
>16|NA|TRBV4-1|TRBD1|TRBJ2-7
CASSQGHRDRAYEQYF
TGCGCCAGCAGCCAAGGTCATAGGGACAGGGCCTACGAGCAGTACTTC
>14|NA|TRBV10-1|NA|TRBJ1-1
CASSAQERSTEAFF
TGCGCCAGCAGTGCCCAAGAGCGGAGCACTGAAGCTTTCTTT
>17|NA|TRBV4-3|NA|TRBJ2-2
CASSHPTQTGSPGELFF
TGCGCCAGCAGCCACCCCACCCAGACAGGCTCTCCCGGGGAGCTGTTTTTT
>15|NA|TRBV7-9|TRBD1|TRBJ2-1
CASSSRDRGVDEQFF
TGTGCCAGCAGCTCGAGGGACAGGGGTGTCGATGAGCAGTTCTTC
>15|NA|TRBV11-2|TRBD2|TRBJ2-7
CASSFPLAGGGEQYF
TGTGCCAGCAGCTTTCCGCTAGCGGGGGGTGGTGAGCAGTACTTC
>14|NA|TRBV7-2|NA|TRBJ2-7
CASSFDRTSYEQYF
TGTGCCAGCAGCTTCGACCGGACAAGCTACGAGCAGTACTTC
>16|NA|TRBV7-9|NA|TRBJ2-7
CASSQGPGTKTYEQYF
TGTGCCAGCAGCCAAGGACCCGGGACAAAGACCTACGAGCAGTACTTC
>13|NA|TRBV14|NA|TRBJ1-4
CASSHLTDEKLFF
TGTGCCAGCAGCCATCTGACAGATGAAAAACTGTTTTTT
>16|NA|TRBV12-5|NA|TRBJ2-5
CASGWGGRSYQETQYF
TGTGCTAGTGGCTGGGGGGGCAGGTCGTACCAAGAGACCCAGTACTTC
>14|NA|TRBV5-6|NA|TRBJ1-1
CASSLLGGNTEAFF
TGTGCCAGCAGCTTGCTGGGGGGGAACACTGAAGCTTTCTTT
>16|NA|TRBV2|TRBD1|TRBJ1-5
CASSERTGGSNQPQHF
TGTGCCAGCAGTGAACGAACAGGGGGAAGCAATCAGCCCCAGCATTTT
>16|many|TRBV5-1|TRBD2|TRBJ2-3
CASSQGLAASTDTQYF
TGCGCCAGCAGCCAGGGACTAGCGGCAAGCACAGATACGCAGTATTTT
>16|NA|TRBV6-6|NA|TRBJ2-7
CASSPFTSIARYEQYF
TGTGCCAGCAGCCCCTTCACGTCAATCGCTAGGTACGAGCAGTACTTC
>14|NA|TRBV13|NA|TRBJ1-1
CASSLARLGTEAFF
TGTGCCAGCAGCTTAGCACGACTCGGCACTGAAGCTTTCTTT
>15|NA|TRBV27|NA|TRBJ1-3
CASSADRGPGNTIYF
TGTGCCAGCAGTGCTGATCGTGGCCCTGGAAACACCATATATTTT
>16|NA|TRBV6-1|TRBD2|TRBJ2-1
CASREAGTRHVHEQFF
TGTGCCAGCAGGGAAGCCGGGACTAGGCATGTACATGAGCAGTTCTTC
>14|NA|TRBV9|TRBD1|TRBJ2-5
CASSVGTGQETQYF
TGTGCCAGCAGCGTAGGGACAGGGCAAGAGACCCAGTACTTC
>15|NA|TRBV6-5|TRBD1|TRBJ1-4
CASSYDRAPNEKLFF
TGTGCCAGCAGTTATGACAGGGCTCCTAATGAAAAACTGTTTTTT
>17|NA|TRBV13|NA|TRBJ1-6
CASSLSAGRSYNSPLHF
TGTGCCAGCAGCTTATCGGCAGGGAGGTCCTATAATTCACCCCTCCACTTT
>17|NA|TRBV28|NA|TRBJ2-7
CASSLEGQWDYRYEQYF
TGTGCCAGCAGTTTAGAAGGACAGTGGGATTATCGCTACGAGCAGTACTTC
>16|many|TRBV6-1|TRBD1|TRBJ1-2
CASSEQTGTANYGYTF
TGTGCCAGCAGTGAACAGACCGGGACAGCTAACTATGGCTACACCTTC
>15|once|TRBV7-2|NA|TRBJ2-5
CASSLYHGELETQYF
TGTGCCAGCAGCTTATACCACGGGGAGCTCGAGACCCAGTACTTC
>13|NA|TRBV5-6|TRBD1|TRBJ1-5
CASSRTGAQPQHF
TGTGCCAGCAGTCGTACAGGGGCTCAGCCCCAGCATTTT
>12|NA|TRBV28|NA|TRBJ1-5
CASSPPRGPQHF
TGTGCCAGCAGTCCCCCCAGGGGGCCCCAGCATTTT
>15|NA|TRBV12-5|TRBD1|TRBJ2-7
CASGTPPGDRGEQYF
TGTGCTAGTGGTACCCCCCCGGGGGACAGGGGCGAGCAGTACTTC
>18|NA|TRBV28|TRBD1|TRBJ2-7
CASSLTYRKTGQGDEQYF
TGTGCCAGCAGTTTAACGTATCGGAAGACAGGGCAAGGGGACGAGCAGTACTTC
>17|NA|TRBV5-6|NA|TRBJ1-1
CASSLVLGGGENTEAFF
TGTGCCAGCAGCTTGGTTCTGGGAGGCGGGGAGAACACTGAAGCTTTCTTT
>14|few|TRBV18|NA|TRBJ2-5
CASSPRGGKETQYF
TGTGCCAGCTCACCACGTGGGGGGAAAGAGACCCAGTACTTC
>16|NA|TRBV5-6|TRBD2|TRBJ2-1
CASSLEFRAGYNEQFF
TGTGCCAGCAGCTTGGAGTTTCGAGCGGGATACAATGAGCAGTTCTTC